One TCR beta chain is described in this entry. The data were taken from a study of blood T cell repertoires in COVID-19. Study-level information: The origin of the acute and convalescent COVID-19 samples was the United States, Italy and Spain. From T cells, B-cell-depleted T cells, or PBMCs came the material, which was cDNA or gDNA.

Original analysis: The assay estimated nucleated cells by amplifying reference gene primers. Sequencing was performed with immunoSEQ multiplex PCR; in TCRdb, only in-frame clones are kept and a portion is missing. V and J calls and clone size come straight from that table; D and trimming were deduced from the DNA. The table records about 190,000 clones, 70% to 85% of them present only once. V was pared by 0 bases and J by 3 bases, with 15 bases between. The germline CDR1 and CDR2 sequences are SGHAT and FQNNGV. This CDR3 spans 17 amino acids. The V and J genes are TRBV11-2 and TRBJ2-1; D is unclear. This receptor was obtained from a man in his fifties who had recovered from COVID-19. The specimen sequenced was peripheral blood. Written as DNA, the CDR3 is TGTGCCAGCAGCTTAGATGGATACTCCAACTACTACAATGAGCAGTTCTTC. Its translation: CASSLDGYSNYYNEQFF.